This record covers a single T cell receptor (beta chain). Its antigen is not known. These data originate in a study of T cell responses to AZD1222 COVID-19 vaccine. Study context: Second doses were pooled across both intervals (about 4 or about 12 weeks).

Germline V lookup: CDR1 LNHNV, CDR2 YYDKDF (reference sequence). J lost 6 bases, V lost 3 bases, and 10 bases had no gene match. This CDR3 has 15 residues. Findings of the study overall: Spike-specific TCR breadth and depth both grew after two AZD1222 doses. Regions 160-218 and 743-854 dominated among vaccine-associated CD4 TCRs spanning spike.

The method was immunoSEQ multiplex PCR; TCRdb's version includes in-frame clones alone and lacks a portion of them. The table shows approximately 90,000 clones, with around 90% occurring only once. Specimen: peripheral blood, collected on day 0 of AZD1222 vaccination. The clonotype originates from an adult in good health. This chain uses TRBV15 with TRBJ1-2; 7 nucleotides agree with TRBD1. CDR3 DNA: TGTGCCACCAGCAGCTCCCCGGAGGGGGCTGATGGCTACACCTTC. This codes for CATSSSPEGADGYTF.